This record looks at one T cell receptor (beta chain) sequence and its context. This clone occurred a few times. No antigen is known for it. The sample holds no much larger clone one base away, and base qualities are not on file. The study evaluated CTLA-4 blockade (ipilimumab) given together with focal radiation therapy in patients who had chemo-refractory metastatic non-small-cell lung cancer. The record originates from a study of radiotherapy plus CTLA-4 blockade in lung cancer (dated by TCRdb to the late 2010s). Describing the broader study: Among the enrolled patients, approximately 18% had an objective response, and less than 40% reached disease control. What the authors observed across the whole study: Increased serum interferon-beta after radiation, together with early dynamic changes in blood T cell clones, were reported to be the strongest predictors of response. After treatment with radiotherapy and ipilimumab, TCR clones that originated in tumors expanded in peripheral blood.

Receptors were amplified or captured by the immunoSEQ multiplex PCR assay. Entries here come from immuneACCESS through TCRdb and include only in-frame sequences with V and J called. Some clones fail to appear in such tables; in the studies checked, an unresolved V gene covers under half of the shortfall, and the cause of the remainder is unknown. The table for this sample lists 90,000 to 100,000 clones; about four fifths of them were counted only once. The ten biggest clones cover approximately 2.8% of the sample. The germline ends are 17 bases apart after V is trimmed by 1 base and J by 1 base. Spanning cysteine to phenylalanine, the CDR3 consists of 17 amino acids. Only CDR3 DNA remains: 51 bases, in frame from the first base. The germline V gene yields MDHEN for CDR1 and SYDVKM for CDR2.

The receptor was isolated from a human donor with non-small cell lung cancer who had a partial response to radiotherapy plus ipilimumab. Some clones in this sample may be carry-over from other donors' samples. The source was peripheral blood, collected from a patient treated with radiotherapy plus ipilimumab. This receptor chain uses TRBV28 and TRBJ2-7, with TRBD2 as a weak D call on 5 bases. The CDR3 corresponds to CASSLFPPSSWSYEQYF. The DNA sequence is given as TGTGCCAGCAGTTTATTCCCTCCTAGCTCTTGGTCCTACGAGCAGTACTTC. Joined to the reference TRBV28 and TRBJ2-7 proteins, this CDR3 gives the full variable domain: DVKVTQSSRYLVKRTGEKVFLECVQDMDHENMFWYRQDPGLGLRLIYFSYDVKMKEKGDIPEGYSVSREKKERFSLILESASTNQTSMYLCASSLFPPSSWSYEQYFGPGTRLTVT.